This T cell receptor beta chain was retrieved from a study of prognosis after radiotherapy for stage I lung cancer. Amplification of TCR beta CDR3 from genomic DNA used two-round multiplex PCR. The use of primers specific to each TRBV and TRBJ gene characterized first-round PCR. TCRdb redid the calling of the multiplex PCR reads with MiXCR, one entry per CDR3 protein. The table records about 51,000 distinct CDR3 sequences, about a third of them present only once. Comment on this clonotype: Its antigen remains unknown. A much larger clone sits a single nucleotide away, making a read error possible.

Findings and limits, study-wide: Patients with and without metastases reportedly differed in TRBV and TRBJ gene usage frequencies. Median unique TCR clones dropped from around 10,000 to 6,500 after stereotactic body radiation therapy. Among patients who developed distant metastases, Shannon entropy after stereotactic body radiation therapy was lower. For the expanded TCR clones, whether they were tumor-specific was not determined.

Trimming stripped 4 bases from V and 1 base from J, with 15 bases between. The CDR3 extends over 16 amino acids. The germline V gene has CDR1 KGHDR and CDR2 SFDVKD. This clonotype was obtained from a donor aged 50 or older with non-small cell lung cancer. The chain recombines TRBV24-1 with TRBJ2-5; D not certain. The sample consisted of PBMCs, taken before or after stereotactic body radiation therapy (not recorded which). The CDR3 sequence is CATSDNLSETQETQYF. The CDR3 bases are TGTGCCACCAGTGACAATCTATCGGAGACCCAAGAGACCCAGTACTTC.